The 10 T cell receptor beta chains below were found in one sample sequenced in a study of blood T cell repertoires in COVID-19. TCRdb keeps only in-frame clones here, not all; method: immunoSEQ multiplex PCR. In the table there are about 260,000 clones, more than 75% of which are singletons. The sample taken for sequencing was peripheral blood. These receptors originate from a woman aged 40 to 50 who had recovered from COVID-19.

The gene calls are TRBV5-6 and TRBJ2-7, with unresolved D. This CDR3 is built from 13 residues. Germline CDR1 reads SGHDT; CDR2 reads YYEEEE. V dropped 1 base and J dropped 2 bases, with 7 bases sitting between them. Here the CDR3 reads CASSLTMAYEQYF. As DNA, the CDR3 is TGTGCCAGCAGCTTGACTATGGCCTACGAGCAGTACTTC.

This clone has a single count. In the same sample, other DNA sequences code for this CDR3. V is TRBV2 and J is TRBJ2-7; D remains unclear. The CDR3 totals 11 residues. The germline V gene has CDR1 SNHLY and CDR2 FYNNEI. Deletions cut 4 bases from V and 4 bases from J, with 5 bases between. The CDR3 sequence is CASSARYEQYF. The CDR3, as DNA: TGTGCCAGCAGTGCCCGTTACGAGCAGTACTTC.

The V call is TRBV30, the J call TRBJ1-6; D remains ambiguous. V was shortened by 2 bases and J by 10 bases, with 6 bases between the two germline ends. CDR3 size: 11 residues. Germline CDR1 and CDR2: GTSNPN and SVGIG (reference sequence). The CDR3 reads CAWSLASPLHF. CDR3 nucleotide sequence: TGTGCCTGGAGTCTAGCATCACCCCTCCACTTT. Combining the CDR3 with reference TRBV30 and TRBJ1-6 gives the whole variable domain SQTIHQWPATLVQPVGSPLSLECTVEGTSNPNLYWYRQAAGRGLQLLFYSVGIGQISSEVPQNLSASRPQDRQFILSSKKLLLSDSGFYLCAWSLASPLHFGNGTRLTVT.

This rearrangement joins TRBV7-8 to TRBJ2-1, with D possibly being TRBD2 (5 bases). The V gene lost 5 bases and the J gene lost 4 bases, with 12 bases spanning the gap. Germline V gene sequence: CDR1 SGHVS, CDR2 FQNEAQ. The CDR3 has 14 residues. DNA for the CDR3: TGTGCCAGCAGCCTTAGCGTACCATACAATGAGCAGTTCTTC. Translating it yields CASSLSVPYNEQFF.

This sequence joins TRBV5-4 and TRBJ1-1; D call uncertain. The CDR3 totals 13 residues. The V end lost 4 bases, the J end lost 5 bases, and 12 bases lay between the germline ends. Germline-derived CDR1 and CDR2 are SGHNT and YYREEE (reference sequence). CDR3 sequence reads: CASSVSSGTEAFF. The CDR3 DNA is TGTGCCAGCAGCGTCTCATCGGGTACTGAAGCTTTCTTT.

The chain couples TRBV9 to TRBJ2-7; 9 bases are shared with TRBD1. V shed 4 bases and J 5 bases; nucleotides not matched to a gene: 7. The CDR3 loop spans 14 amino acids. Germline CDR1 is SGDLS and CDR2 is YYNGEE. CDR3 protein: CASSTTGGLDEQYF. CDR3 nucleotides: TGTGCCAGCAGCACCACAGGGGGCCTCGACGAGCAGTACTTC.

The rearrangement uses TRBV6-6 and TRBJ1-4, with D possibly TRBD1 on 5 matching bases. With 0 bases removed from V and 6 bases from J, the gap between germline ends came to 11 bases. The CDR3 runs to 15 residues. Germline lookup yields CDR1 MNHNY and CDR2 SVGAGI (reference sequence). The CDR3 region is CASSYSWGGDEKLFF. CDR3 nucleotide sequence: TGTGCCAGCAGTTACTCGTGGGGGGGGGATGAAAAACTGTTTTTT.

V and J are TRBV27 and TRBJ2-2, with 11 positions matching TRBD1. This CDR3 contains 14 residues. Trimming cost V 6 bases and J 6 bases; bases outside gene matches: 3. Germline V lookup: CDR1 MNHEY, CDR2 SMNVEV (reference sequence). For the CDR3, the DNA is TGTGCCAGCAGCTGGGGACAGGGGGCCGGGGAGCTGTTTTTT. It encodes CASSWGQGAGELFF.

The V and J genes are TRBV20-1 and TRBJ1-1, with D hard to call. The CDR3 has 11 amino acids. Trimming took off 3 bases at V and 7 bases at J, with 9 bases between the two ends. Germline V gene sequence: CDR1 DFQATT, CDR2 SNEGSKA (reference sequence). In DNA, the CDR3 is TGCAGTGCTAGCTTGCCCGGTGAAGCTTTCTTT. As protein: CSASLPGEAFF.

The V gene is TRBV7-2, the J gene TRBJ1-2; TRBD1 agrees at 8 bases. The CDR3 is 17 amino acids. V lost 5 bases and J lost 3; bases outside the gene matches: 14. Germline V gene lookup returns CDR1 SGHTA and CDR2 FQGNSA. The CDR3 bases are TGTGCCAGCAGCCCCACCCCGACAGGGGCTTATCACTATGGCTACACCTTC. Amino acids: CASSPTPTGAYHYGYTF.